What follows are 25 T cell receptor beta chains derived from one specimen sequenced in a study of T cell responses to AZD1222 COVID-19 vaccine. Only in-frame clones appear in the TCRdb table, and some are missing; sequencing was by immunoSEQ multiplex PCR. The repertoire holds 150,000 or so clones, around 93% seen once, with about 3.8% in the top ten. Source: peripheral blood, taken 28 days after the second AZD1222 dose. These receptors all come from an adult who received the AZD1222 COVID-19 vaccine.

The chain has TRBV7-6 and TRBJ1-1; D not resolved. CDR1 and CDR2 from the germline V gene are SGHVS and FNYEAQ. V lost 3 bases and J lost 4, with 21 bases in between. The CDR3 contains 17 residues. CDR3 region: CASSLISAGAGSTEAFF. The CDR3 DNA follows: TGTGCCAGCAGCTTGATTTCGGCAGGTGCGGGGTCCACTGAAGCTTTCTTT.

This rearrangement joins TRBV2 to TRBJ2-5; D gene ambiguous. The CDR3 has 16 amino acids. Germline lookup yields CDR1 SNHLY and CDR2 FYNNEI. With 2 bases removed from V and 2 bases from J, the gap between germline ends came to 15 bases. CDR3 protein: CASSESLVLNQETQYF. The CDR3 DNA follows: TGTGCCAGCAGTGAATCCCTTGTTTTAAATCAAGAGACCCAGTACTTC. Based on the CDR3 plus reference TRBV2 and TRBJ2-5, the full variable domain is EPEVTQTPSHQVTQMGQEVILRCVPISNHLYFYWYRQILGQKVEFLVSFYNNEISEKSEIFDDQFSVERPDGSNFTLKIRSTKLEDSAMYFCASSESLVLNQETQYFGPGTRLLVL.

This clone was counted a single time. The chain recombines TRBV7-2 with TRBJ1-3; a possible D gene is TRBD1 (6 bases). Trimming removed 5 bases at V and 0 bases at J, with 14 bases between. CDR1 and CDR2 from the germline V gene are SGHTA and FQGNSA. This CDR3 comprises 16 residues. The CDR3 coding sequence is TGTGCCAGCAGCCCGAATTGGACAGTCTCTGGAAACACCATATATTTT. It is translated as CASSPNWTVSGNTIYF.

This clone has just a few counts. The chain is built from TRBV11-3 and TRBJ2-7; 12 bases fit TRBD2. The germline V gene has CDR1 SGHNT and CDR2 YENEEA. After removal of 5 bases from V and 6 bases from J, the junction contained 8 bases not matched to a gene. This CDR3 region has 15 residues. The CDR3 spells CASSIRLAGVTEQYF. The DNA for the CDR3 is TGTGCCAGCAGCATCCGACTAGCGGGAGTAACCGAGCAGTACTTC.

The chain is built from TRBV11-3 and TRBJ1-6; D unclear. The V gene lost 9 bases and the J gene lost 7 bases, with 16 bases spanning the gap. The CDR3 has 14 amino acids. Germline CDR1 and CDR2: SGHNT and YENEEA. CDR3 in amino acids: CASTSEGTNSPLHF. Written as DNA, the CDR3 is TGTGCCAGTACCTCGGAGGGAACGAATTCACCCCTCCACTTT.

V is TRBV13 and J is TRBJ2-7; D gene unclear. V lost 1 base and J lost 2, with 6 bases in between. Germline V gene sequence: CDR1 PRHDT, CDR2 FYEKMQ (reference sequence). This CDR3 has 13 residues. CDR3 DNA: TGTGCCAGCAGCTTAGACGCAGCCTACGAGCAGTACTTC. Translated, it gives CASSLDAAYEQYF. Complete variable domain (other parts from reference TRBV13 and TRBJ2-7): AAGVIQSPRHLIKEKRETATLKCYPIPRHDTVYWYQQGPGQDPQFLISFYEKMQSDKGSIPDRFSAQQFSDYHSELNMSSLELGDSALYFCASSLDAAYEQYFGPGTRLTVT.

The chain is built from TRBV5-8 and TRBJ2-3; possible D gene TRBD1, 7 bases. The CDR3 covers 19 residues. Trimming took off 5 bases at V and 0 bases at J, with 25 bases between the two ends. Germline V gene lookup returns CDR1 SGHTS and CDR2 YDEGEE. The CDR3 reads CASRLGAGTVDSSTDTQYF. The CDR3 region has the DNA TGTGCCAGCAGGCTTGGGGCGGGGACAGTGGACTCAAGCACAGATACGCAGTATTTT.

The CDR3 is CASSLGGRSGNEKLFF. The CDR3 DNA reads TGTGCCAGCAGCTTGGGCGGAAGGTCAGGGAATGAAAAACTGTTTTTT. This chain connects TRBV5-4 to TRBJ1-4, with a weak D call TRBD1 (5 bases). Trimming left V 0 bases short and J 5 bases short, with 14 bases between. Germline V gene lookup returns CDR1 SGHNT and CDR2 YYREEE (reference sequence). This CDR3 comprises 16 residues.

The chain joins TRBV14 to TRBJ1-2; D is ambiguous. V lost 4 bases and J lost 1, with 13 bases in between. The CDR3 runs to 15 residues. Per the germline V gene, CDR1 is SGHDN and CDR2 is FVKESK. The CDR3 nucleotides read TGTGCCAGCAGCCTTAACCATGGGAATAACTATGGCTACACCTTC. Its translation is CASSLNHGNNYGYTF.

The CDR3 region is CASTKDRGHIGEAFF. In DNA form, the CDR3 reads TGTGCCAGCACCAAGGACAGGGGGCATATCGGTGAAGCTTTCTTT. V and J are TRBV6-5 and TRBJ1-1; 11 bases agree with TRBD1. Germline V CDR1 and CDR2: MNHEY, SVGAGI. J gave up 7 bases and V 7 bases, and 11 bases lay outside the gene matches. CDR3 length: 15 amino acids.

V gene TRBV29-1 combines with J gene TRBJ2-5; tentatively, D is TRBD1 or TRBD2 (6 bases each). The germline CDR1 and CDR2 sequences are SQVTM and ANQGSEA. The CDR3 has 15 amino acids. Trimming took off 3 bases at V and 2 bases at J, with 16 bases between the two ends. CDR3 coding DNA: TGCAGCGTTGATCGAACAGGGAGCGGGCAAGAGACCCAGTACTTC. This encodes CSVDRTGSGQETQYF. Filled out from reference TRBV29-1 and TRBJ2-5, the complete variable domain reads SAVISQKPSRDICQRGTSLTIQCQVDSQVTMMFWYRQQPGQSLTLIATANQGSEATYESGFVIDKFPISRPNLTFSTLTVSNMSPEDSSIYLCSVDRTGSGQETQYFGPGTRLLVL.

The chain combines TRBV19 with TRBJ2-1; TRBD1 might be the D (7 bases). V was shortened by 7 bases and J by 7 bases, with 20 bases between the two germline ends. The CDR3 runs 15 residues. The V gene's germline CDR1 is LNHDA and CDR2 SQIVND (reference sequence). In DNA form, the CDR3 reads TGTGCCAGTATCCAAACAGGGGAGGTAAGAAATGAGCAGTTCTTC. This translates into CASIQTGEVRNEQFF.

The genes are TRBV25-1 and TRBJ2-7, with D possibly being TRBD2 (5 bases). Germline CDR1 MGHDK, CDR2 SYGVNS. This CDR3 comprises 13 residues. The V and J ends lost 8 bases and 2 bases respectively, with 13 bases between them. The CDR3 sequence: CASAYRGTYEQYF. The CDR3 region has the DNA TGTGCCAGCGCTTACAGAGGGACCTACGAGCAGTACTTC.

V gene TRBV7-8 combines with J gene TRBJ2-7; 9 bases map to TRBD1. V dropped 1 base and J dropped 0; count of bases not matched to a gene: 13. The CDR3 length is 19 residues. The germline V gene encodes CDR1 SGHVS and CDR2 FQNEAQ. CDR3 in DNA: TGTGCCAGCAGCTTAGTGGACAGGGGATCTTTCTCAAGCTCCTACGAGCAGTACTTC. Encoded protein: CASSLVDRGSFSSSYEQYF.

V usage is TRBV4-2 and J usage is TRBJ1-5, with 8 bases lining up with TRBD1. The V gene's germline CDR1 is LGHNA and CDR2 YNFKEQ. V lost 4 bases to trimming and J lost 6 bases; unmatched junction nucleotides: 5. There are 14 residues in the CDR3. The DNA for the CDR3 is TGTGCCAGCAGCCCTCAGGGGGCAGGTCAGCCCCAGCATTTT. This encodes CASSPQGAGQPQHF.

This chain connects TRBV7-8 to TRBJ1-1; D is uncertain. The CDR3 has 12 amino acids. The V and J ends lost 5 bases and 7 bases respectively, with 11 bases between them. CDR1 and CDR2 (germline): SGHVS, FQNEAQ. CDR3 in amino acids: CASSRYRGEAFF. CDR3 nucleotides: TGTGCCAGCAGCCGTTATAGAGGTGAAGCTTTCTTT.

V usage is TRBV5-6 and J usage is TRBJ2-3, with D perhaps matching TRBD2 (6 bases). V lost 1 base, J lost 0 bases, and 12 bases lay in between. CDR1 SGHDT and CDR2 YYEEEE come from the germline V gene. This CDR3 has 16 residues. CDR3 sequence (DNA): TGTGCCAGCAGCTTGCTCCATGGGGGGAGCACAGATACGCAGTATTTT. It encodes CASSLLHGGSTDTQYF.

CDR3 in amino acids: CSVVESHEKLFF. The CDR3 region has the DNA TGCAGCGTTGTGGAGTCTCATGAAAAACTGTTTTTT. This chain uses TRBV29-1 with TRBJ1-4; D gene uncertain. CDR1 is SQVTM and CDR2 is ANQGSEA in the germline V gene. Trimming took 4 bases from V and 6 from J, leaving 9 bases between them. The CDR3 loop spans 12 amino acids.

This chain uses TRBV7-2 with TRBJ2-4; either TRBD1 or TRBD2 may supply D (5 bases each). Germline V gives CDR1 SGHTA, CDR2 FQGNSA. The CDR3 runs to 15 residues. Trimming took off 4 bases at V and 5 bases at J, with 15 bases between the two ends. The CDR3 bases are TGTGCCAGCAGCTGGGGACCCGCGCGGGAAAACATTCAGTACTTC. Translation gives CASSWGPARENIQYF.

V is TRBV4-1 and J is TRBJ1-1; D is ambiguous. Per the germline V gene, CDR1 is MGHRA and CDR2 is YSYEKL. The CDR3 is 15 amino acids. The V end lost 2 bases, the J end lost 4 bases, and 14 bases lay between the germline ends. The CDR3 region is CASSQPDTVATEAFF. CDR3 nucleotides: TGCGCCAGCAGCCAACCTGACACGGTGGCCACTGAAGCTTTCTTT.

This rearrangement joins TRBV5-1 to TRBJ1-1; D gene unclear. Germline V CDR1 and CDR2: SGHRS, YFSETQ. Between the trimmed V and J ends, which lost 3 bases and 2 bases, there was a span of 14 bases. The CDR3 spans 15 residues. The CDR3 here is CASSSSGRGNTEAFF. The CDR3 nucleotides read TGCGCCAGCAGCTCGTCCGGACGGGGAAACACTGAAGCTTTCTTT.

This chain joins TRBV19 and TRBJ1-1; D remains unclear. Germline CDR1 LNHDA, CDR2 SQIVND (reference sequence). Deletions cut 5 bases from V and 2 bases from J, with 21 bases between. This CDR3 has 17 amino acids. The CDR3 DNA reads TGTGCCAGTAGTCGAACCTTCTCTGGACGGAGAAACACTGAAGCTTTCTTT. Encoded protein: CASSRTFSGRRNTEAFF. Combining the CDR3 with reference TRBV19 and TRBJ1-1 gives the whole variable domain DGGITQSPKYLFRKEGQNVTLSCEQNLNHDAMYWYRQDPGQGLRLIYYSQIVNDFQKGDIAEGYSVSREKKESFPLTVTSAQKNPTAFYLCASSRTFSGRRNTEAFFGQGTRLTVV.

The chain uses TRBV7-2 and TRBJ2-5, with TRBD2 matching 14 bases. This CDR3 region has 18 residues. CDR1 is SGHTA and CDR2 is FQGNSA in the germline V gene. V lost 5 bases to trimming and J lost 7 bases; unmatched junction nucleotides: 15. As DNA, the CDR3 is TGTGCCAGCAGCACCCTGACTAGCGGGGGGGTACCTCGGTGGACCCAGTACTTC. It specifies CASSTLTSGGVPRWTQYF.

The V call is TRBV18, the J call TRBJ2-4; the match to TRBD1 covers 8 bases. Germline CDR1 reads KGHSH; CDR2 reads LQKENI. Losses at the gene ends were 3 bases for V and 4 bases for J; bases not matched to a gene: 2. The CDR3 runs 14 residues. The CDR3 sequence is CASSPGTGKNIQYF. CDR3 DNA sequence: TGTGCCAGCTCACCCGGGACAGGAAAAAACATTCAGTACTTC.

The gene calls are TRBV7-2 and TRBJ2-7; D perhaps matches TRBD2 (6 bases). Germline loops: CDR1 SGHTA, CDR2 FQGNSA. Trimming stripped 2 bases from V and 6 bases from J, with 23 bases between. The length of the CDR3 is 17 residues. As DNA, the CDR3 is TGTGCCAGCAGCTTAAGGTTATCGGGAGAGTTAGGGAGCGAGCAGTACTTC. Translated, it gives CASSLRLSGELGSEQYF.